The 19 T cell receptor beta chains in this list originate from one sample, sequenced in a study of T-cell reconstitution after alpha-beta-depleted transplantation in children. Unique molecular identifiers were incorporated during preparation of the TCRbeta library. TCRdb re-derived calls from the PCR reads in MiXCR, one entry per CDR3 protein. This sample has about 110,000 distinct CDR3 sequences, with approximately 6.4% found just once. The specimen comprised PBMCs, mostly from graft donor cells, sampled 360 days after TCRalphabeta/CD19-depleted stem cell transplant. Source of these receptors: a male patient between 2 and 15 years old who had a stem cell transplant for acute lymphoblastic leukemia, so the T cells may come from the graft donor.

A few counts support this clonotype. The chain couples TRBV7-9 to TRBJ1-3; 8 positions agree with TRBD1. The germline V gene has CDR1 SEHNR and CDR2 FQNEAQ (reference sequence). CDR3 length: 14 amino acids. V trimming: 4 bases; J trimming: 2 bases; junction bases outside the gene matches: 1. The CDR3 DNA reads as TGTGCCAGCAGCTCGGACAGGGCTGGAAACACCATATATTTT. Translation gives CASSSDRAGNTIYF.

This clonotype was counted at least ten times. Written as DNA, the CDR3 is TGTGCCAGCAGCTTAGTCTACGGATACACTGAAGCTTTCTTT. Its translation: CASSLVYGYTEAFF. J is TRBJ1-1 and V is TRBV7-2; D gene unclear. Looked up from germline, CDR1 is SGHTA and CDR2 is FQGNSA. V shed 1 base and J shed 3 bases, with 9 bases lying between them. The CDR3 spans 14 residues.

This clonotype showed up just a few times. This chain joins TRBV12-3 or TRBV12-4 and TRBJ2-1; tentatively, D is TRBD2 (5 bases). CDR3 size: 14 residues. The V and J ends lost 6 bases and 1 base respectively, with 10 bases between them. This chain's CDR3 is CASSLLDSYNEQFF. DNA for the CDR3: TGTGCCAGCAGCTTACTAGATTCCTACAATGAGCAGTTCTTC.

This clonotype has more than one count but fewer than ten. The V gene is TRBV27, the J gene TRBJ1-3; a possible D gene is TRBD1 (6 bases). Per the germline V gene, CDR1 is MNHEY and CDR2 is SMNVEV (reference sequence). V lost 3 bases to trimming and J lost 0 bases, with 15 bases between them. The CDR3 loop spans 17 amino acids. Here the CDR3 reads CASSFPSGALSGNTIYF. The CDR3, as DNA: TGTGCCAGCAGTTTCCCCTCGGGGGCCCTCTCTGGAAACACCATATATTTT.

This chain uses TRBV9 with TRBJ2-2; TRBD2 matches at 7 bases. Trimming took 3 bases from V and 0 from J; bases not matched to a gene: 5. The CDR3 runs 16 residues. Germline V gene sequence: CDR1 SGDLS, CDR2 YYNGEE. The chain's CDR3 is CASSAAGTTNTGELFF. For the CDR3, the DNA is TGTGCCAGCAGCGCCGCCGGGACTACGAACACCGGGGAGCTGTTTTTT.

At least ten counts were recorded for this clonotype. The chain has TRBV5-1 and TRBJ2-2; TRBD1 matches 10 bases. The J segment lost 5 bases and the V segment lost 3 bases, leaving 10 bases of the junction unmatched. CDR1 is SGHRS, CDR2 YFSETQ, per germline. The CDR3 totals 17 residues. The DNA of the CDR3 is TGCGCCAGCAGCTCGGCTCCGGGACAGGGGCAAACCGGGGAGCTGTTTTTT. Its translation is CASSSAPGQGQTGELFF.

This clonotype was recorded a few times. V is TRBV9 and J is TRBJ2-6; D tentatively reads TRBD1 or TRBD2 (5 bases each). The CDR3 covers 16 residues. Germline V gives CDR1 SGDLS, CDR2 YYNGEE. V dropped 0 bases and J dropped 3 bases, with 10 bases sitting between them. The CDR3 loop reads CASSVARDGGANVLTF. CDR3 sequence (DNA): TGTGCCAGCAGCGTAGCCAGGGACGGTGGGGCCAACGTCCTGACTTTC.

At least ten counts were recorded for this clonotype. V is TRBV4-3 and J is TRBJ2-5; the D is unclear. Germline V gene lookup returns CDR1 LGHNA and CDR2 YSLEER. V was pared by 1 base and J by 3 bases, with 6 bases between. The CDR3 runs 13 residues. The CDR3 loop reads CASSQVSEETQYF. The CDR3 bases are TGCGCCAGCAGCCAAGTGTCCGAAGAGACCCAGTACTTC.

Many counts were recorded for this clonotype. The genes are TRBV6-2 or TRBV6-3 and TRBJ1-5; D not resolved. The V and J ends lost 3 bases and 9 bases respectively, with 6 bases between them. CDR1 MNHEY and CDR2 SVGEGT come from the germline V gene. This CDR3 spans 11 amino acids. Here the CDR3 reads CASSYRGPQHF. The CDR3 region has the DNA TGTGCCAGCAGTTATCGGGGGCCCCAGCATTTT.

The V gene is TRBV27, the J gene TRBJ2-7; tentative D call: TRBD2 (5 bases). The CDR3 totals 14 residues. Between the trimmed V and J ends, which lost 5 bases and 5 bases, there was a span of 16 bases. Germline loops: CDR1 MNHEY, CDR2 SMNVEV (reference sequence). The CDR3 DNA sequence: TGTGCCAGCAGTCCCCGGGGTAACGGGCACGAGCAGTACTTC. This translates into CASSPRGNGHEQYF.

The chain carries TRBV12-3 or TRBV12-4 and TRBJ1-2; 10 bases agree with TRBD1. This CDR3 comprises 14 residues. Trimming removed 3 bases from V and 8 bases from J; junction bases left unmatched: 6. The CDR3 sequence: CASSLGDRGGGYTF. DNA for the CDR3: TGTGCCAGCAGTTTGGGGGACAGGGGTGGGGGCTACACCTTC.

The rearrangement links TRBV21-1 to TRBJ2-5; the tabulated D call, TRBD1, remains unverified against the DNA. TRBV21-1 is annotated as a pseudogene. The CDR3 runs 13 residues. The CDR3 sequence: CASSKEGGIPQYF. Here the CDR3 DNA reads TGTGCCAGCAGCAAAGAGGGGGGGATTCCCCAGTACTTC.

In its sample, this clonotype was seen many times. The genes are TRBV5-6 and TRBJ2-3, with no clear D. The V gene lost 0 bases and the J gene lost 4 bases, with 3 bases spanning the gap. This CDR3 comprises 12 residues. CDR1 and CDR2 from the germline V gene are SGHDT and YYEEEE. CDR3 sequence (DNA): TGTGCCAGCAGCTTGGCCCCAGATACGCAGTATTTT. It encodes CASSLAPDTQYF. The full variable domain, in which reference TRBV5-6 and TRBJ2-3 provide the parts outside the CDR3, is DAGVTQSPTHLIKTRGQQVTLRCSPKSGHDTVSWYQQALGQGPQFIFQYYEEEERQRGNFPDRFSGHQFPNYSSELNVNALLLGDSALYLCASSLAPDTQYFGPGTRLTVL.

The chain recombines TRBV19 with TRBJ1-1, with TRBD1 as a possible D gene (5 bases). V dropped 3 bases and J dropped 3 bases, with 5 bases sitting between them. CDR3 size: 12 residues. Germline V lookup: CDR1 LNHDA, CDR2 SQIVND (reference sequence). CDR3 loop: CASSMGHTEAFF. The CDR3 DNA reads TGTGCCAGTAGTATGGGGCACACTGAAGCTTTCTTT.

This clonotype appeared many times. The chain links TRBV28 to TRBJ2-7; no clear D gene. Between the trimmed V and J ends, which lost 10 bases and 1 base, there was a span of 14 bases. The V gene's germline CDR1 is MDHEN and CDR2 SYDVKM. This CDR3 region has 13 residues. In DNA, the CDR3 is TGTGCCATCCTTGAGATGGAATCCTACGAGCAGTACTTC. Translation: CAILEMESYEQYF.

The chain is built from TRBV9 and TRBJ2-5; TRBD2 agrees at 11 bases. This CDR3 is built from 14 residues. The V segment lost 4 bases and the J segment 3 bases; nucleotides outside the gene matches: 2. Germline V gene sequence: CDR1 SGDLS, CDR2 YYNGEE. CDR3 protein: CASSPGLAEETQYF. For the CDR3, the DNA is TGTGCCAGCAGCCCGGGACTAGCGGAAGAGACCCAGTACTTC.

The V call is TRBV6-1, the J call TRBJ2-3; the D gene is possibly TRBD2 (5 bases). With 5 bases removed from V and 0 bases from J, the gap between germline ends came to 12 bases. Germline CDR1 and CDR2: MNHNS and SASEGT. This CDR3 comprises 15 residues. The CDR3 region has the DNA TGTGCCAGCAGTCCAACGGCGGGCAGCACAGATACGCAGTATTTT. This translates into CASSPTAGSTDTQYF.

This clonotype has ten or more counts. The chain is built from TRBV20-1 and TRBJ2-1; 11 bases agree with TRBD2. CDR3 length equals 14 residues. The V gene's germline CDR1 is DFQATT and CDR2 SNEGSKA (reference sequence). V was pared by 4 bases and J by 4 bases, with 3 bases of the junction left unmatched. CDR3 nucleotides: TGCAGTGCTACGGGACTAGCGGCGTACAATGAGCAGTTCTTC. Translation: CSATGLAAYNEQFF.

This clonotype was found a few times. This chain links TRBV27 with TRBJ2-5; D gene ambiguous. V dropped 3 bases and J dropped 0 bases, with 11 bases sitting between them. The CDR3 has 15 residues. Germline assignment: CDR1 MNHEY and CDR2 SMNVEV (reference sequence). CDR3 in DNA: TGTGCCAGCAGTTTGGGCACTCTCCACCAAGAGACCCAGTACTTC. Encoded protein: CASSLGTLHQETQYF.